A selection of T cell receptor beta chains follows, all from one sample in a study of OX40 agonist ivuxolimab in advanced cancers. The data were produced by immunoSEQ multiplex PCR, yet TCRdb's version contains in-frame clones alone and is incomplete. This table holds about 60,000 clones, about 91% found once. This specimen was CD4+ or CD8+ T cells sorted from blood, taken in a trial of the OX40 agonist ivuxolimab. The receptors derive from an adult with an advanced solid tumor such as melanoma, head and neck, liver or kidney cancer. Both conserved end residues are part of each CDR3. Clone size is not always given. Where it is, it says once, few, many or a class for expanded clones.

V,J,size,CDR3
TRBV11-2,TRBJ2-5,-,CASSPGPGETQYF
TRBV5-1,TRBJ1-1,-,CASSPRDKNTEAFF
TRBV5-1,TRBJ2-3,-,CASSLWTGSTDTQYF
TRBV27,TRBJ1-2,-,CASSATGPYGYTF
TRBV19,TRBJ1-5,once,CASSEQHNQPQHF
TRBV21-1,TRBJ2-2,-,CASSKAAGEATGELFF
TRBV2,TRBJ2-6,-,CASSLGGANVLTF
TRBV28,TRBJ2-7,once,CASSPRDRDLHEQYF
TRBV5-1,TRBJ1-2,-,CASSLRGGREYGYTF
TRBV28,TRBJ2-1,-,CASSRTLAGGSYNEQFF
TRBV6-5,TRBJ1-2,-,CASSYSAGGYGYTF
TRBV19,TRBJ2-1,-,CASSMTRINEQFF
TRBV19,TRBJ1-1,-,CASMGFEAFF
TRBV11-2,TRBJ1-1,once,CASSSQGDTEAFF
TRBV11-2,TRBJ1-5,-,CASSLGGAGQPQHF
TRBV7-9,TRBJ2-3,-,CASSLGGPPTDTQYF
TRBV11-3,TRBJ2-5,-,CASSTRSGSVETQYF
TRBV30,TRBJ1-4,-,CAWNRQGYNEKLFF
TRBV9,TRBJ2-1,once,CASSRIGTGGNEQFF
TRBV29-1,TRBJ2-1,-,CSVGHDYNEQFF
TRBV4-3,TRBJ1-1,once,CASSQDLGDRPNTEAFF
TRBV28,TRBJ2-1,-,CASRKGTGGLSSYNEQFF
TRBV9,TRBJ2-7,once,CASSLRGDGLYEQYF
TRBV28,TRBJ1-2,-,CASSFRQGRGYGYTF